This TCR beta chain was sequenced during a study of cytomegalovirus exposure and HLA in healthy donors. Study-level findings and limits: Associated with cytomegalovirus, according to the listing, were 150 to 200 TCR beta chains. The classifier, whose performance was assessed in both the original and validation cohorts, reportedly diagnosed cytomegalovirus status with high specificity and sensitivity. In a later analysis, specific HLA alleles were associated with approximately 17,000 TCR beta sequences at a 0.05 false discovery rate.

Points on this clone: What it binds is not known.

The CDR3 sequence is 16 residues long. The V end lost 7 bases, the J end lost 3 bases, and 20 bases lay between the germline ends. Germline CDR1 reads LNHDA; CDR2 reads SQIVND (reference sequence). Use of 60 Vbeta and 13 Jbeta primers characterized the PCR. Repertoires were generated with immunoSEQ multiplex PCR, while TCRdb's copy carries only in-frame clones and drops some. In all, the sample yields 100,000 to 150,000 clones. The sequencing input was PBMCs. The clonotype comes from a middle-aged woman in good health and CMV-seropositive. The chain recombines TRBV19 with TRBJ2-3; D may be TRBD2 (7 bases). The CDR3 DNA reads TGTGCCAGTACCCTAGGGGGGCCCGGGAGGACAGATACGCAGTATTTT. Its protein is CASTLGGPGRTDTQYF.